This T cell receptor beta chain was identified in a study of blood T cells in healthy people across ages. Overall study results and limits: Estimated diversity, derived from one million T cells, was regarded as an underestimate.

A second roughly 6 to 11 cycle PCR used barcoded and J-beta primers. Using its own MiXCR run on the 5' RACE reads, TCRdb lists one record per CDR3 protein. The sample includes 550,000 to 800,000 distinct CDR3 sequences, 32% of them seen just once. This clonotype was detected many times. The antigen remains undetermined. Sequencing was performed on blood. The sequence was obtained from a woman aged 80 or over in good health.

CDR3 region: CASSQDVRAQYF. CDR3 DNA: TGTGCCAGCAGCCAGGACGTCAGGGCCCAGTACTTC. This chain connects TRBV3-1 to TRBJ2-5, with D possibly TRBD1 on 5 matching bases. Germline lookup yields CDR1 LGHDT and CDR2 YNNKEL (reference sequence). Trimming took 3 bases from V and 9 from J, leaving 11 bases between them. The CDR3 loop spans 12 amino acids.